This T cell receptor beta chain was captured by sequencing in a study of control samples from healthy donors and cancer patients. This CDR3 has 16 residues. CDR1 SGHNT and CDR2 YENEEA come from the germline V gene. The V end lost 8 bases, the J end lost 3 bases, and 23 bases lay between the germline ends. TCRdb keeps only in-frame clones here, not all; method: immunoSEQ multiplex PCR. The table includes around 19,000 clones, 84% detected once. This clonotype originated in a woman aged 70-85 years with lung cancer. The sample comprised PBMCs. The V gene is TRBV11-3, the J gene TRBJ2-7, with a possible D match to TRBD1 (9 bases). CDR3 nucleotides: TGTGCCAGCTCCGGGGGGGGCGGGACAGGGAGCTACGAGCAGTACTTC. It is translated as CASSGGGGTGSYEQYF.